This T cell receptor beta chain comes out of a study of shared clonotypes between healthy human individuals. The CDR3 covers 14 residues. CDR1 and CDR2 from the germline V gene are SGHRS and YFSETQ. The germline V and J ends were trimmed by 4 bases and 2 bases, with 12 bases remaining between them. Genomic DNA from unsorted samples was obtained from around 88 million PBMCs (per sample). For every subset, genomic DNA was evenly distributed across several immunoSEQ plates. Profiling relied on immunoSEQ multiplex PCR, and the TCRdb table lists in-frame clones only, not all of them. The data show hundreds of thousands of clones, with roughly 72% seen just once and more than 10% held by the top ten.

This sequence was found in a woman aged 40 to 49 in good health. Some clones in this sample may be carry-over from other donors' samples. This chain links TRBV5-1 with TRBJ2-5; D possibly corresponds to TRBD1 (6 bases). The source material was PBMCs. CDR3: CASSGQGFQETQYF. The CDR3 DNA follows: TGCGCCAGCAGCGGGCAGGGGTTTCAAGAGACCCAGTACTTC.